In this sample, the clone carrying this T cell receptor (beta chain) turned up a few times. Its antigen is unidentified. The protein here is the DNA translation, as the TCRdb protein differs from it at residue 14. Gene names refer to mouse genes. The entry originates in a study of CD8+ T cells in alopecia areata. Study findings and constraints: More clonal than normal scalp was lesional scalp, particularly alopecia totalis/universalis.

Following RNA extraction, reverse transcription yielded cDNA that acted as the sequencing template. The data were produced by immunoSEQ multiplex PCR, yet TCRdb's version contains in-frame clones alone and is incomplete. The sample gives some 110,000 clones, none seen only once, and the top ten clones hold around a fifth. This TCR was sampled from a C3H/HeJ mouse with alopecia areata. Mice of this strain are of MHC haplotype H2-k. The sequenced sample was lesional skin.

Partial CDR3 DNA: TGTGCCAGCAGACAGTCAGGGGCCCTCAATTCTGGAAATACG. This codes for CASRQSGALNSGNT. The entire CDR3 reads CASRQSGALNSGNTLYF. The chain carries TRBV13-1 and TRBJ1-3, with D perhaps TRBD1 (6 bases). The read comes to an end 3 residues before the CDR3 does, leaving the germline J gene to fill in the end. This CDR3 has 17 amino acids. Trimming shortened V by 5 bases and J by 0 bases, and 18 bases separated the two germline ends. CDR1 is NSHNY, CDR2 SYGAGN, per germline.